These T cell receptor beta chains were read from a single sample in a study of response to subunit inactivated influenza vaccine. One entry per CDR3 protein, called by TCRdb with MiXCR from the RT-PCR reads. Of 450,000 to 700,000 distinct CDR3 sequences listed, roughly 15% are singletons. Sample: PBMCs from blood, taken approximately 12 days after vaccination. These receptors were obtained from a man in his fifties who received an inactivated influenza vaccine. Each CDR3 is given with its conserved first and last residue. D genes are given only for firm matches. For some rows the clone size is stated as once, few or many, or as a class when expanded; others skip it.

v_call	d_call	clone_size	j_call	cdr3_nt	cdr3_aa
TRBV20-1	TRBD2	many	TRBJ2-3	TGCAGTGCTAGAGAGACTAGCCAGGCGCAGTATTTT	CSARETSQAQYF
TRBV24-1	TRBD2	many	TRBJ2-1	TGTGCCACCAGTGAGACCGGGACTAGCGTTGAGCAGTTCTTC	CATSETGTSVEQFF
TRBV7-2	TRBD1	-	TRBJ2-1	TGTGCCAGCAGCTCCCGGGACAGGGATGAGCAGTTCTTC	CASSSRDRDEQFF
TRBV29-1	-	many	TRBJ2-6	TGCAGCGTTGGTGGTGTTGCTGGGGCCAACGTCCTGACTTTC	CSVGGVAGANVLTF
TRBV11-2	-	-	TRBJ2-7	TGTGCCAGCAGCCCTGGGGGGCTCGACGAGCAGTACTTC	CASSPGGLDEQYF
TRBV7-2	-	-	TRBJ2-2	TGTGCCAGCAGCGGGGGGAGGGGGGTCACCGGGGAGCTGTTTTTT	CASSGGRGVTGELFF
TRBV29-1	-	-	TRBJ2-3	TGCAGCGTTGTGGCGGGGGCGCCGAACACAGATACGCAGTATTTT	CSVVAGAPNTDTQYF
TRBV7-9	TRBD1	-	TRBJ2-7	TGTGCCAGCAGCTTGGTAGAAGGAACAGGGGCCGAGCAGTACTTC	CASSLVEGTGAEQYF
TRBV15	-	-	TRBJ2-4	TGTGCCACCAGCAGAGATGCGGACATTCAGTACTTC	CATSRDADIQYF
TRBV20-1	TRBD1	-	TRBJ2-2	TGCAGTGCACACACCAGGGGGCGTAATTTGGGGGAGCTGTTTTTT	CSAHTRGRNLGELFF
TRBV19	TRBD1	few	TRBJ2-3	TGTGCCACCCTGAATAGACAGGGGCTCACAGATACGCAGTATTTT	CATLNRQGLTDTQYF
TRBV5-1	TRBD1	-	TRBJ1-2	TGCGCCAGCAGCATGGGCGGGACAGGGAGCGGCTACACCTTC	CASSMGGTGSGYTF
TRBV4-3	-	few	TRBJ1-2	TGCGCCAGCAGCCAAGATTGGACTACAGTTGCCTTC	CASSQDWTTVAF
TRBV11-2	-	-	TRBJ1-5	TGTGCCAGCAGCTTAGATGCTTATCAGCCCCAGCATTTT	CASSLDAYQPQHF
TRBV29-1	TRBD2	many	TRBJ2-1	TGCAGCGTTGTGGCGGGAGTCGTCTACAATGAGCAGTTCTTC	CSVVAGVVYNEQFF
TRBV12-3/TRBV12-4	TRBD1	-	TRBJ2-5	TGTGCCAGCAGATTACAGGGGGCTGGGGAGACCCAGTACTTC	CASRLQGAGETQYF
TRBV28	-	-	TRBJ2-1	TGTGCCAGCAGTGCCCGGGCTAACTCATACAATGAGCAGTTCTTC	CASSARANSYNEQFF
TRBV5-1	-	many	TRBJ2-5	TGCGCCAGCAGCTTGGGCCAGTTCCAAGAGACCCAGTACTTC	CASSLGQFQETQYF
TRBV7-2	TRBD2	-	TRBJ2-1	TGTGCCAGCAGCTTAGGACCTACCAGCGGGGGGTACAATGAGCAGTTCTTC	CASSLGPTSGGYNEQFF
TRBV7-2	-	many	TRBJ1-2	TGTGCCAGCAGCTACCCGGGGGACTATGGCTACACCTTC	CASSYPGDYGYTF
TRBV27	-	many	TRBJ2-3	TGTGCCAGCAGTTTATCGTTCCCAGCGCTCGAGGATACGCAGTATTTT	CASSLSFPALEDTQYF
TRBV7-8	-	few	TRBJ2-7	TGTGCCAGCAGCCCCGTGGGGCAGGGGACCTACGAGCAGTACTTC	CASSPVGQGTYEQYF
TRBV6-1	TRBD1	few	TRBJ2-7	TGTGCCAGCAGTCCTTTTTCCGGGACAGGCTCCTACGAGCAGTACTTC	CASSPFSGTGSYEQYF
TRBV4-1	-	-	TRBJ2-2	TGCGCCAGCAGCCCAGCCGTCAGGGGTGCCGGGGAGCTGTTTTTT	CASSPAVRGAGELFF
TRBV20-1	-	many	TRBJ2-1	TGCAGTGCTAGAGATTTAATGACGACACGCAATGAGCAGTTCTTC	CSARDLMTTRNEQFF
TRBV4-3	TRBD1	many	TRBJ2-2	TGCGCCAGCAGCCAAGGGGACAGATCAAAACTTAACACCGGGGAGCTGTTTTTT	CASSQGDRSKLNTGELFF
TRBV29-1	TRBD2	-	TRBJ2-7	TGCAGCGTTCGGCTAGCGGGAGTCTCCGAGCAGTACTTC	CSVRLAGVSEQYF